This record concerns one TCR beta chain sequence. The Seattle patients, enrolled during active infection, were followed longitudinally. This CDR3 is 15 amino acids long. V was trimmed by 4 bases and J by 9 bases, leaving 23 bases between them. Germline assignment: CDR1 SGHNT and CDR2 YYREEE (reference sequence). As handled by the study authors: Amplification of reference gene primers provided the estimated nucleated cell counts. This table comes from immunoSEQ multiplex PCR, and its TCRdb copy is limited to in-frame clones, with some not included. For V, J and clone size, that table is used; D and trimming come from the DNA. Of about 130,000 clones in the sample, around 79% are singletons; the top ten hold approximately 5%. The sample originates from a study of blood T cell repertoires in COVID-19. The overall study: The samples span acute and convalescent COVID-19 from the United States, Italy and Spain.

The sample taken for sequencing was peripheral blood. The TCR was taken from a woman aged 70-85 years with COVID-19, enrolled during active disease. The V and J genes are TRBV5-4 and TRBJ2-7, with a tentative D call TRBD2 (5 bases). CDR3 region: CASSHMKDSSGSQYF. The CDR3 DNA reads TGTGCCAGCAGCCATATGAAGGACTCCTCAGGTTCGCAGTACTTC. Full variable domain (outside the CDR3, taken from reference TRBV5-4 and TRBJ2-7): ETGVTQSPTHLIKTRGQQVTLRCSSQSGHNTVSWYQQALGQGPQFIFQYYREEENGRGNFPPRFSGLQFPNYSSELNVNALELDDSALYLCASSHMKDSSGSQYFGPGTRLTVT.